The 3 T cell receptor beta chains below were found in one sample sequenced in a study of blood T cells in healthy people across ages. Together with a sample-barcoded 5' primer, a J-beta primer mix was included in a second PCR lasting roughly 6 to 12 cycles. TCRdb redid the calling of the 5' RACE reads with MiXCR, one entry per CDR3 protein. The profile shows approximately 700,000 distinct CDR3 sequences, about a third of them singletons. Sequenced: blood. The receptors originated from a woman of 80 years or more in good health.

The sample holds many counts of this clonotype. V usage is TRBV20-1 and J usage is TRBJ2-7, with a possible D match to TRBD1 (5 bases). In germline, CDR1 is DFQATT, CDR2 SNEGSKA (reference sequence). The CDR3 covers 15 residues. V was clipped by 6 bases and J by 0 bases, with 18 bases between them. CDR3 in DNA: TGCAGTGCCTCCCAATTTGGGGCCAGCTCCTACGAGCAGTACTTC. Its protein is CSASQFGASSYEQYF.

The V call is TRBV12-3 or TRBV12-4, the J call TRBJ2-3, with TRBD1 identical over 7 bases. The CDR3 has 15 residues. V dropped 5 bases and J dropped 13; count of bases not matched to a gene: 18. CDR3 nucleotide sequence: TGTGCCAGCAGTCCCGGGACAGCTAGCACAGATGCGGAGTATTTT. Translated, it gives CASSPGTASTDAEYF.

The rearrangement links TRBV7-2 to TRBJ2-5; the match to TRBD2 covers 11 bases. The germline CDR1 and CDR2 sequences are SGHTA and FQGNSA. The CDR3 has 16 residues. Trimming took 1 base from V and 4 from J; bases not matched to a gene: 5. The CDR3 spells CASSLDPSGGLETQYF. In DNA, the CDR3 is TGTGCCAGCAGCTTAGATCCTAGCGGGGGGTTAGAGACCCAGTACTTC.